This T cell receptor (beta chain) emerged from a study of blood T cell repertoires in COVID-19. Study in general: Acute-phase and convalescent COVID-19 samples originated in the United States, Italy and Spain. Sample material is recorded as cDNA or gDNA derived from T cells, B-cell-depleted T cells, or PBMCs.

TCRdb's table, derived via immunoSEQ multiplex PCR, lists solely in-frame clones and lacks some. The top ten clones hold roughly 20% of a sample with about 180,000 clones, about 90% of them seen once. This clone appeared a few times. V was pared by 6 bases and J by 4 bases, with 13 bases between. The germline gives CDR1 SNHLY, CDR2 FYNNEI. The CDR3 loop spans 14 amino acids. The sequencing sample was made of peripheral blood. This TCR was sampled from an older man with active or convalescent COVID-19. V is TRBV2 and J is TRBJ1-5; D is perhaps TRBD1 (5 bases). The CDR3 protein is CASRPGVGNQPQHF. Here the CDR3 DNA reads TGTGCCAGCAGACCGGGGGTCGGGAATCAGCCCCAGCATTTT.